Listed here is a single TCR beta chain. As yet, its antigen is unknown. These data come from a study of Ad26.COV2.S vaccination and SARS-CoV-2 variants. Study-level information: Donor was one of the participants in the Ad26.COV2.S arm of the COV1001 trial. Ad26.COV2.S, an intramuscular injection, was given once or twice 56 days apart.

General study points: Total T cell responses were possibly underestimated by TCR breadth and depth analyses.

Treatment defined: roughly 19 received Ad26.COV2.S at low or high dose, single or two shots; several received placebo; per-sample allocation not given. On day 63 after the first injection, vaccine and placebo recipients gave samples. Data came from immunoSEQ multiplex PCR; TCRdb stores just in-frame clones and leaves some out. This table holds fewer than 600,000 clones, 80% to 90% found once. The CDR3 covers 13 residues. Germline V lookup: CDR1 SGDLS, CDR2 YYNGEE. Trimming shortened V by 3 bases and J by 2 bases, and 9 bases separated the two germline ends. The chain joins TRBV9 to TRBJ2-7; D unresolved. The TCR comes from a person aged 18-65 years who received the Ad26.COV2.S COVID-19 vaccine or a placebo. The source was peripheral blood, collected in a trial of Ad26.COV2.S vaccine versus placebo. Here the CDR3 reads CASSASGAYEQYF. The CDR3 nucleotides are TGTGCCAGCAGCGCCTCCGGAGCCTACGAGCAGTACTTC.